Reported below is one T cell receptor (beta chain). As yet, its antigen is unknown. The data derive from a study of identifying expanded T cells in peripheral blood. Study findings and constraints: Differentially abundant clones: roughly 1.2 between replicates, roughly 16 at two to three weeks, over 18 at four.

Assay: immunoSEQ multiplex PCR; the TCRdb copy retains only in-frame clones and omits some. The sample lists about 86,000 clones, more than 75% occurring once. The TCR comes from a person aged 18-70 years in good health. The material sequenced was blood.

DNA for the CDR3: TGTGCCAGCAGCTTAGAGGTTCAGGCTTATGAAAAACTGTTTTTT. Amino acid sequence: CASSLEVQAYEKLFF. The rearrangement links TRBV7-2 to TRBJ1-4; D is unclear. Per the germline V gene, CDR1 is SGHTA and CDR2 is FQGNSA. Trimming removed 1 base from V and 6 bases from J, with 12 bases in between. The CDR3 has 15 residues.